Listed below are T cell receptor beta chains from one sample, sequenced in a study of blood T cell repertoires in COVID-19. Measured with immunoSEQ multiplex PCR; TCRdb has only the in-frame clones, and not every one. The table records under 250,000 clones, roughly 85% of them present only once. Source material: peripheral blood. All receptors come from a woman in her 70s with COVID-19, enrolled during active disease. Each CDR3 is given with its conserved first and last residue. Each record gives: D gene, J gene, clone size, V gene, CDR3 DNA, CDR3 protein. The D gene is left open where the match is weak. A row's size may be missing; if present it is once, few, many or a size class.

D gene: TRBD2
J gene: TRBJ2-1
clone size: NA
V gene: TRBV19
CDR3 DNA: TGTGCCAGTAGTAGCAGGGCCCTAGCGGGAGGTCTTGAGCAGTTCTTC
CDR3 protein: CASSSRALAGGLEQFF

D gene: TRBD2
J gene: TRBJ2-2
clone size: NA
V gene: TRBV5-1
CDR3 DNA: TGCGCCAGCAGCTTTCTAGCGGGAGAGGCCGGGGAGCTGTTTTTT
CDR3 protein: CASSFLAGEAGELFF

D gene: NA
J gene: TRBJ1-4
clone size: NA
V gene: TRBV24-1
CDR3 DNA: TGTGCCACCAGTGATGGGGCAGCTAATGAAAAACTGTTTTTT
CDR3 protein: CATSDGAANEKLFF

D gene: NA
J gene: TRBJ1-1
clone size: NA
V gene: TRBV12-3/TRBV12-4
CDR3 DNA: TGTGCCAGCAGTTTAGCCCCCAGGGCACATACTTTCTTT
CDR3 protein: CASSLAPRAHTFF

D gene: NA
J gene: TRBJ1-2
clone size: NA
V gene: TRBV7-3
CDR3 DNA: TGTGCCAGCAGCTTAATGGCAAATGGGGCAGTCTATGGCTACACCTTC
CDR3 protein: CASSLMANGAVYGYTF

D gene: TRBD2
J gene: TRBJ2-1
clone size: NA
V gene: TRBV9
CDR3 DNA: TGTGCCAGCAGCGTCGGGACTAGCCTTTCCAATGAGCAGTTCTTC
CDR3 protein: CASSVGTSLSNEQFF

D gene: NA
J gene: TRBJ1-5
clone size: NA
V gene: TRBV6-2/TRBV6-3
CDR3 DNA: TGTGCCAGCAGTCAGGGTTATTACCAGCCCCAGCATTTT
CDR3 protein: CASSQGYYQPQHF

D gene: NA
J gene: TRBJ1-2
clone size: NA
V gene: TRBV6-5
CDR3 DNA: TGTGCCATCCGGGGAGGGCTGGGCTACACCTTC
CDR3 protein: CAIRGGLGYTF

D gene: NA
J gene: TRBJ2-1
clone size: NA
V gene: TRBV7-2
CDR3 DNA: TGTGCCAGCAGCGGACCCGGCGGGGATTTTTACAATGAGCAGTTCTTC
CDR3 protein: CASSGPGGDFYNEQFF

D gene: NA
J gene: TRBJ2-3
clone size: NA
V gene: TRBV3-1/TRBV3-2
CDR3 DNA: TGTGCCAGCAGCCAGTTTATAGCGGAGGCCACAGATACGCAGTATTTT
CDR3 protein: CASSQFIAEATDTQYF

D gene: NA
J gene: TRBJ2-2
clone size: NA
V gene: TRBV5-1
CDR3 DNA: TGCGCCAGCAGCCTTGACACCGGGGAGCTGTTTTTT
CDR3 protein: CASSLDTGELFF

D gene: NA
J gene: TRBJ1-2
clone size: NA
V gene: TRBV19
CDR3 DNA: TGTGCCAGTAGTATACAGCGAAGCTATGGCTACACCTTC
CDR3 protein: CASSIQRSYGYTF

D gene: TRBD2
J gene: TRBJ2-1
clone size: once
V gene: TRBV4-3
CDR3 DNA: TGCGCCAGCAGCCAAGAGTTAGCGGGAATCGGGAATGAGCAGTTCTTC
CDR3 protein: CASSQELAGIGNEQFF

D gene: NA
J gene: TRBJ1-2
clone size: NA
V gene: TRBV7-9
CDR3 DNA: TGTGCCAGCAGCTTGACTGCAGACTCTAACTATGGCTACACCTTC
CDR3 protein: CASSLTADSNYGYTF

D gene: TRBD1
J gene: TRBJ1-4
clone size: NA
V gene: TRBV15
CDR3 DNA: TGTGCCACCAGCATCCCCTCACAGGGGTCAACTAATGAAAAACTGTTTTTT
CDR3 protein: CATSIPSQGSTNEKLFF

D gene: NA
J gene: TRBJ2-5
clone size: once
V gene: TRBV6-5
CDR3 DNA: TGTGCCAGCAGTTACTCGAATAGTCCGCCCGGTGGGACCCAGTACTTC
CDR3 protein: CASSYSNSPPGGTQYF

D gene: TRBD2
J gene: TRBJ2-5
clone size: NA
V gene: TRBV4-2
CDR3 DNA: TGTGCCAGCAGCCCAGGACTAGCGGGGGCCCAAGAGACCCAGTACTTC
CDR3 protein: CASSPGLAGAQETQYF

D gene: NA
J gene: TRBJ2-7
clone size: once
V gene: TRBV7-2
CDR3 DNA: TGTGCCAGCAGCTCCTCCGTGGGACTCGGAACAGGGGCCTACGAGCAGTACTTC
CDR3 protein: CASSSSVGLGTGAYEQYF

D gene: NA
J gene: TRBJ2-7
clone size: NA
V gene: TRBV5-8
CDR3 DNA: TGTGCCAGCAGTAAGGGGGGGTCCTACGAGCAGTACTTC
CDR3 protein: CASSKGGSYEQYF

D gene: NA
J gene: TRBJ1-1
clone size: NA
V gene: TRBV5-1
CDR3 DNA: TGCGCCAGCAGCTTAGCTCAGAACACTGAAGCTTTCTTT
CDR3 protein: CASSLAQNTEAFF

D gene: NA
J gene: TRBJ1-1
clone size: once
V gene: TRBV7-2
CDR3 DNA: TGTGCCAGCAGCATAAACCTGGGACAGAACACTGAAGCTTTCTTT
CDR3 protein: CASSINLGQNTEAFF

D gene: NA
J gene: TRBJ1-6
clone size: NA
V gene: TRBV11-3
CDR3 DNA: TGTGCCAGCAGCATCTACTCCGGGGGGACCCTCCACTTT
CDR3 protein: CASSIYSGGTLHF

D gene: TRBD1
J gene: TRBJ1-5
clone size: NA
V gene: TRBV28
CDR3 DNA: TGTGCCAGCAGCTTAACCGGGACAGGTCGCGAGCAGCCCCAGCATTTT
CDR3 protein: CASSLTGTGREQPQHF

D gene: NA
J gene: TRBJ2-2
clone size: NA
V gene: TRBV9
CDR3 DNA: TGTGCCAGCAGCGTGTCTCATTCCCAGGCCGGGGAGCTGTTTTTT
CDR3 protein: CASSVSHSQAGELFF

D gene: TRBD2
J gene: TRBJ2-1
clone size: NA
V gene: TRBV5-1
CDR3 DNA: TGCGCCAGCAGCTCCCTGCGCGCGGGGGGAAAGAACAATGAGCAGTTCTTC
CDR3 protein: CASSSLRAGGKNNEQFF

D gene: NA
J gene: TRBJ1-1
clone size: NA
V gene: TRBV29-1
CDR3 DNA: TGCAGCGTTACCCTCAGGGATTTGAACACTGAAGCTTTCTTT
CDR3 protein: CSVTLRDLNTEAFF

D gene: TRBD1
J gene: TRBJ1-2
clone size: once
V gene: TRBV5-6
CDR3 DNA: TGTGCCAGCAGGAGGGACAGGGTGGAGGGCTACACCTTC
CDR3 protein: CASRRDRVEGYTF

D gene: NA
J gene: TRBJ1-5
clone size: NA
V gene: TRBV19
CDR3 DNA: TGTGCCAGTAGTCCCGACAGGATCTATAGCAATCAGCCCCAGCATTTT
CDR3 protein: CASSPDRIYSNQPQHF

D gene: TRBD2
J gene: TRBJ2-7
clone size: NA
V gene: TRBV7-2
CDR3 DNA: TGTGCCAGCAGCGCCTCTAGTGGCGGGGGGGCGTACGAGCAGTACTTC
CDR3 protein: CASSASSGGGAYEQYF

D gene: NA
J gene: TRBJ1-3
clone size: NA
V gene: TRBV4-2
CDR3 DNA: TGTGCCAGCAGCCAAGTTCAAACAGGGTTTGGATCCGATCGTGGAAACACCATATATTTT
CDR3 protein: CASSQVQTGFGSDRGNTIYF

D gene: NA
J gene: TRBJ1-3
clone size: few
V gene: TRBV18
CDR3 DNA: TGTGCCAGCTCACCCCGAGGGAGAGGGTCTGGAAACACCATATATTTT
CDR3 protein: CASSPRGRGSGNTIYF

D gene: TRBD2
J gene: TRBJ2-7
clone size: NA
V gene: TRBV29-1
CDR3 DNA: TGCAGCGTTGATTCAGCGGGAGTGGGTGAGCAGTACTTC
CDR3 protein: CSVDSAGVGEQYF

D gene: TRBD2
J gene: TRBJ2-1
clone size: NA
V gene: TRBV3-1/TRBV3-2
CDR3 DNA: TGTGCCAGCAGCGGACTAGCGGGGGGGCTTGAGCAGTTCTTC
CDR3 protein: CASSGLAGGLEQFF

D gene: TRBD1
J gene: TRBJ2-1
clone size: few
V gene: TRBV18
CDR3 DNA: TGTGCCAGCTCACCCTTGGACAGGGAGGTAAATGAGCAGTTCTTC
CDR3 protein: CASSPLDREVNEQFF

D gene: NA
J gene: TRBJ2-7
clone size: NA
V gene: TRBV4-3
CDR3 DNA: TGCGCCAGCAGCCAAGACCAGGGGTTCGAGCAGTACTTC
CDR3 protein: CASSQDQGFEQYF

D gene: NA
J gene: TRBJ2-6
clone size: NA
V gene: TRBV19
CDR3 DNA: TGTGCCAGTAGCCCCCTGGGGGGATTTTCTGGGGCCAACGTCCTGACTTTC
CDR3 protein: CASSPLGGFSGANVLTF

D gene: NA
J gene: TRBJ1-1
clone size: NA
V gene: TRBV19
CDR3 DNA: TGTGCCAGTAAGTTGGTTTCGGGGGGAACCACTGAAGCTTTCTTT
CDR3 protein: CASKLVSGGTTEAFF

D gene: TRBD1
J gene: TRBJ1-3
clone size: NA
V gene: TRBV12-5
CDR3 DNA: TGTGCTAGTGGTAAACGGGACAGGCAAAAGAGCTCTGGAAACACCATATATTTT
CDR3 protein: CASGKRDRQKSSGNTIYF

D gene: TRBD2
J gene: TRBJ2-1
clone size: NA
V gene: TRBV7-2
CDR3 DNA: TGTGCCAGCAGCTTAGGGGGCGGGAGATTCGATGAGCAGTTCTTC
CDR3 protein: CASSLGGGRFDEQFF

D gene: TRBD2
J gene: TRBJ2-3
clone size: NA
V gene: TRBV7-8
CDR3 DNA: TGTGCCAGCAGCTTTAGGATAGCGGGAGCCTCCACAGATACGCAGTATTTT
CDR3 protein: CASSFRIAGASTDTQYF

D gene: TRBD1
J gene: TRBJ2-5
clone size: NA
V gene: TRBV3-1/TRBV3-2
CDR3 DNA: TGTGCCAGCAGCTTCTGGGGGGTCCAGGGGGCTTTGGAGACCCAGTACTTC
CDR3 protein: CASSFWGVQGALETQYF

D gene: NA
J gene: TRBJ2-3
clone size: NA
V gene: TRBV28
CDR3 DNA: TGTGCCAGCAGTTTAACGGCGACGGGTACAGATACGCAGTATTTT
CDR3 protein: CASSLTATGTDTQYF

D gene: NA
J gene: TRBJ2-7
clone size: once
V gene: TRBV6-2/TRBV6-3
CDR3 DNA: TGTGCCAGCAGTTATGGGACCGGGGGATCCTACGAGCAGTACTTC
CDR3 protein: CASSYGTGGSYEQYF

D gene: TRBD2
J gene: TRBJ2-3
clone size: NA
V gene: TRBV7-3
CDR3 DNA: TGTGCCAGCAGCTTACATTTGGGGGAGGGCCCAGATACGCAGTATTTT
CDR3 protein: CASSLHLGEGPDTQYF

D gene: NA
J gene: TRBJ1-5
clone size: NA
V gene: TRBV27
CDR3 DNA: TGTGCCAGCAGTTTGGGGCGGTTCTTAGAGCCCCAGCATTTT
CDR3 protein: CASSLGRFLEPQHF

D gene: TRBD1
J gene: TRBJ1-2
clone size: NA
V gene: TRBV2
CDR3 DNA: TGTGCCAGCAGCCAAGTTGAGTCAGGGGGCGCAGGGGGCTATGGCTACACCTTC
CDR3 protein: CASSQVESGGAGGYGYTF

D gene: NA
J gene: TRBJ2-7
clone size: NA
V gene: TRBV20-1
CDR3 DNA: TGCAGTGCTAGATACATGGACGAGCAGTACTTC
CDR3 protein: CSARYMDEQYF

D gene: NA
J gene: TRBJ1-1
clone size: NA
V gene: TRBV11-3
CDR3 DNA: TGTGCCAGCAGCTTGTATGACACTGAAGCTTTCTTT
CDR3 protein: CASSLYDTEAFF